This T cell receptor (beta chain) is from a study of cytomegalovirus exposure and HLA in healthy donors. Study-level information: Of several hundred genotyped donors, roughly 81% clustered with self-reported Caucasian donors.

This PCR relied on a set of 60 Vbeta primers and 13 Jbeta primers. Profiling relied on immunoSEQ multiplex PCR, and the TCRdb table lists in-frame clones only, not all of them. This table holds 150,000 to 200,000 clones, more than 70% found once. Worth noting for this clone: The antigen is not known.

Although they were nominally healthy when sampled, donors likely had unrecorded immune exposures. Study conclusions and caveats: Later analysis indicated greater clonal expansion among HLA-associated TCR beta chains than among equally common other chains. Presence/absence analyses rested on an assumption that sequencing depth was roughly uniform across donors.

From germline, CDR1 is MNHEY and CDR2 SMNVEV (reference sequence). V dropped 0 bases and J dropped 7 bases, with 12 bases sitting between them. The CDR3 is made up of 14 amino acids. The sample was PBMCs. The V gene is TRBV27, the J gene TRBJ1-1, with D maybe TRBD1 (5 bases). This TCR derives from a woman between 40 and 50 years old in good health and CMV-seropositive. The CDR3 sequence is CASSLSRGRGEAFF. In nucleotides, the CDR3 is TGTGCCAGCAGTTTATCGCGGGGACGTGGTGAAGCTTTCTTT.